This TCR beta chain is from a study of OX40 agonist ivuxolimab in advanced cancers. Study overall: Antecedent anti-PD-1, anti-PD-L1 or anti-CTLA-4 therapy was permissible, with about 40% having received some.

Study-level points and caveats: Partial responders at 0.1-3.0 mg/kg showed near-lowest clonal expansion.

Sequencing was performed with immunoSEQ multiplex PCR; in TCRdb, only in-frame clones are kept and a portion is missing. The data show about 55,000 clones, with 89% seen just once and around an eighth held by the top ten. The V end lost 6 bases, the J end lost 6 bases, and 11 bases lay between the germline ends. CDR1 and CDR2 (germline): SEHNR, FQNEAQ (reference sequence). The CDR3 runs to 13 residues. Of note for this clone: Its target is not known.

This chain links TRBV7-9 with TRBJ2-2; the D gene is possibly TRBD1 (5 bases). Sequenced material: CD4+ or CD8+ T cells sorted from blood, taken in a trial of the OX40 agonist ivuxolimab. The TCR originated in an adult with an advanced solid tumor such as melanoma, head and neck, liver or kidney cancer. The CDR3 DNA reads TGTGCCAGCAGAAAAACAGGATCCGGGGAGCTGTTTTTT. Residues: CASRKTGSGELFF.